This paragraph reports one T cell receptor (beta chain). No antigen is known for it. This entry comes from a study of T cell responses to AZD1222 COVID-19 vaccine. Overall study findings and caveats: Donors, mostly white British, included more females; clonal diversity was possibly underestimated. Repertoires were sampled only after the peak T cell response. Baseline antibody screening turned up just six or seven seropositive AZD1222 recipients.

The repertoire was sequenced with immunoSEQ multiplex PCR; TCRdb's copy has only in-frame clones and lacks some. The sample has about 140,000 clones, around nine tenths seen once. V dropped 3 bases and J dropped 2 bases, with 14 bases sitting between them. Germline CDR1 and CDR2: ENHRY and SYGVKD. CDR3 size: 15 residues. This clonotype was obtained from an adult in good health. This chain uses TRBV10-3 with TRBJ2-7; D perhaps matches TRBD2 (5 bases). This sample comprised peripheral blood, obtained on day 0 of AZD1222 vaccination. CDR3 nucleotides: TGTGCCATCAGTGATGGGCGGGCACCGCCCTACGAGCAGTACTTC. Its translation: CAISDGRAPPYEQYF.